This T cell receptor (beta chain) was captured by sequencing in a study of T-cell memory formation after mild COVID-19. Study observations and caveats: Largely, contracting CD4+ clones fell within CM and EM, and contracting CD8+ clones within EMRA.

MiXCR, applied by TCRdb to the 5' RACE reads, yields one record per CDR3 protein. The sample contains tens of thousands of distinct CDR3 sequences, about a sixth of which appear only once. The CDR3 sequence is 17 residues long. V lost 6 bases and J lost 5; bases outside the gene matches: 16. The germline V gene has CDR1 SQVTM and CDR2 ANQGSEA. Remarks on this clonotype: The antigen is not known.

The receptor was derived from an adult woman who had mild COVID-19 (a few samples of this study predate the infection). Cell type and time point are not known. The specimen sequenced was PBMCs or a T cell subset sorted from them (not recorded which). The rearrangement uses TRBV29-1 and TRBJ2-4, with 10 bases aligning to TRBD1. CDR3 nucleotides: TGCAGCGTCGCTAATCGGGACAGGGGCTTGAGAGAAAACATTCAGTACTTC. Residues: CSVANRDRGLRENIQYF.